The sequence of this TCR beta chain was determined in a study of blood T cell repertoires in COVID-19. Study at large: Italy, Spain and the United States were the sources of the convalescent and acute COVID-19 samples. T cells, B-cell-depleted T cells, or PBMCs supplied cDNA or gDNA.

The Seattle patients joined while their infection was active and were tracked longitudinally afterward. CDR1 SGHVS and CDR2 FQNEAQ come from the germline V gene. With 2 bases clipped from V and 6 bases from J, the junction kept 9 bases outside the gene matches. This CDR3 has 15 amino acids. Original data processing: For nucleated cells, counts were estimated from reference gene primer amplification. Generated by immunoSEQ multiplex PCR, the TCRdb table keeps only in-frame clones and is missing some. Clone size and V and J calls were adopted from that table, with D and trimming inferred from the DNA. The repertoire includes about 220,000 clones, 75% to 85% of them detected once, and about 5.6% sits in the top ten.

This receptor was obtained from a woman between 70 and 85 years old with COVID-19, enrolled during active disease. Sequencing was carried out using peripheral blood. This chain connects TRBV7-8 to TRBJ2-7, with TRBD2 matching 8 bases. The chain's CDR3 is CASSLRASGSLEQYF. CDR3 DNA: TGTGCCAGCAGCTTAAGGGCCAGCGGGAGTCTCGAGCAGTACTTC.